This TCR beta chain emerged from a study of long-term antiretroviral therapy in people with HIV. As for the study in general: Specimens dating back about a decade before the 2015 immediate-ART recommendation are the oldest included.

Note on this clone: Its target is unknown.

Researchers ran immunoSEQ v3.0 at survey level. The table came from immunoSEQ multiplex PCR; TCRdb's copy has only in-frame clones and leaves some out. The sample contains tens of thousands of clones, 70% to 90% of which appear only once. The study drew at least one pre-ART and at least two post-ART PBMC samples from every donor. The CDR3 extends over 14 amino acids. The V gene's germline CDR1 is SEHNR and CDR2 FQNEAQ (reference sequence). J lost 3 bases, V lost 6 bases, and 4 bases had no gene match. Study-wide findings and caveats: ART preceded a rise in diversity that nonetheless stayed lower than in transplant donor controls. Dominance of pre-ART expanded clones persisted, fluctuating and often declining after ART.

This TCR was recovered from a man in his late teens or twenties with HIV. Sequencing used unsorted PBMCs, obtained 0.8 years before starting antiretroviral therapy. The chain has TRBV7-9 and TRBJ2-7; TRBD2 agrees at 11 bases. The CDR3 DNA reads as TGTGCCAGCAGATCCGGGACTAGCGGCTACGAGCAGTACTTC. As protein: CASRSGTSGYEQYF.